A single sample is the source of the 19 T cell receptor beta chains below, sequenced in a study of early T cells in non-severe SARS-CoV-2 infection. TCRdb itself ran the 5' RACE reads through MiXCR, one entry per CDR3 protein. Among over 85,000 distinct CDR3 sequences listed, approximately 17% were seen once. Specimen: whole blood. These receptors all stem from an adult who was a healthcare worker with PCR-confirmed SARS-CoV-2 infection or an uninfected control (not recorded which).

CDR3 DNA sequence: TGTGCCAGCAGTCCCCGGACAGGGCTTAGGTCACCCCTCCACTTT. Encoded protein: CASSPRTGLRSPLHF. The chain recombines TRBV28 with TRBJ1-6; 8 bases map to TRBD1. The CDR3 runs to 15 residues. The V gene's germline CDR1 is MDHEN and CDR2 SYDVKM. V lost 5 bases, J lost 10 bases, and 10 bases stayed unmatched.

This clonotype has a count of ten or more. The chain joins TRBV25-1 to TRBJ1-1; D call uncertain. Germline V lookup: CDR1 MGHDK, CDR2 SYGVNS. V gave up 1 base and J gave up 2 bases, with 5 bases separating them. The CDR3 runs to 13 residues. The CDR3 DNA reads as TGTGCCAGCAGTGAATTGAAAAACACTGAAGCTTTCTTT. Translated: CASSELKNTEAFF.

This clonotype was recorded a few times. The rearrangement uses TRBV5-4 and TRBJ2-7, with 10 nucleotides matching TRBD2. J gave up 0 bases and V 2 bases, and 5 bases lay outside the gene matches. The CDR3 is 16 amino acids. The germline gives CDR1 SGHNT, CDR2 YYREEE (reference sequence). The CDR3 sequence: CASSLRAGGLSYEQYF. The CDR3 nucleotides read TGTGCCAGCAGCTTAAGAGCGGGAGGGCTCTCCTACGAGCAGTACTTC.

The CDR3 DNA is TGTGCCAGCAGCGTCCACAGGGACCTAAACACTGAAGCTTTCTTT. Its protein product is CASSVHRDLNTEAFF. The chain has TRBV9 and TRBJ1-1; possibly TRBD1 for D (6 bases). The CDR3 contains 15 residues. Trimming removed 2 bases from V and 2 bases from J, with 13 bases in between. Germline V CDR1 and CDR2: SGDLS, YYNGEE.

This rearrangement joins TRBV6-6 to TRBJ2-3, with 7 bases aligning to TRBD1. Looked up from germline, CDR1 is MNHNY and CDR2 is SVGAGI (reference sequence). V lost 5 bases to trimming and J lost 3 bases; unmatched junction nucleotides: 14. The CDR3 is 17 residues long. The DNA of the CDR3 is TGTGCCAGCAGTAACAAGAAACAGGGGTTGGGGACAGATACGCAGTATTTT. It yields the protein CASSNKKQGLGTDTQYF.

J is TRBJ2-7 and V is TRBV28; D is perhaps TRBD1 (6 bases). There are 15 residues in the CDR3. The V gene lost 5 bases and the J gene lost 2 bases, with 16 bases spanning the gap. The germline V gene has CDR1 MDHEN and CDR2 SYDVKM. The CDR3 region is CASSPPRDIPYEQYF. The CDR3 region has the DNA TGTGCCAGCAGTCCACCAAGGGACATTCCCTACGAGCAGTACTTC. The variable domain in full, with the rest retrieved from reference TRBV28 and TRBJ2-7, is DVKVTQSSRYLVKRTGEKVFLECVQDMDHENMFWYRQDPGLGLRLIYFSYDVKMKEKGDIPEGYSVSREKKERFSLILESASTNQTSMYLCASSPPRDIPYEQYFGPGTRLTVT.

The chain uses TRBV5-1 and TRBJ2-6; the D gene is possibly TRBD2 (5 bases). The CDR3 loop spans 15 amino acids. V gave up 6 bases and J gave up 2 bases, with 12 bases separating them. Germline assignment: CDR1 SGHRS and CDR2 YFSETQ. The CDR3 sequence: CASNPGRAGANVLTF. Written as DNA, the CDR3 is TGCGCCAGCAACCCGGGAAGGGCTGGGGCCAACGTCCTGACTTTC.

This clonotype came up many times. The J gene is TRBJ2-7, the V gene TRBV11-2; D unresolved. Germline V gives CDR1 SGHAT, CDR2 FQNNGV. V was shortened by 1 base and J by 3 bases, with 13 bases between the two germline ends. This CDR3 has 15 residues. The CDR3 region has the DNA TGTGCCAGCAGCTTAGCTTTCGGCGGAGACTACGAGCAGTACTTC. It is translated as CASSLAFGGDYEQYF.

This clonotype has just a few counts. The chain carries TRBV20-1 and TRBJ1-6; D gene unclear. Germline CDR1 and CDR2: DFQATT and SNEGSKA (reference sequence). The CDR3 is made up of 12 amino acids. V was clipped by 4 bases and J by 12 bases, with 13 bases between them. Written as DNA, the CDR3 is TGCAGTGCTAAAAGTGGCCGAGGACCCCTCCACTTT. Translation gives CSAKSGRGPLHF.

This clonotype has only a few counts. This chain uses TRBV11-2 with TRBJ2-5, with D unclear. V lost 3 bases and J 4 bases, leaving 15 bases between the germline ends. CDR1 is SGHAT and CDR2 is FQNNGV in the germline V gene. The CDR3 contains 15 residues. The CDR3 reads CASSFSRAVGETQYF. The CDR3 bases are TGTGCCAGCAGCTTTAGCCGGGCCGTCGGAGAGACCCAGTACTTC.

This chain links TRBV7-9 with TRBJ2-5; D not resolved. The CDR3 covers 16 residues. Between the trimmed V and J ends, which lost 3 bases and 1 base, there was a span of 15 bases. Germline-derived CDR1 and CDR2 are SEHNR and FQNEAQ (reference sequence). As DNA, the CDR3 is TGTGCCAGCAGCTTCAACCCTCAGAACACCCAAGAGACCCAGTACTTC. Residues: CASSFNPQNTQETQYF.

This clonotype was found a few times. This chain uses TRBV4-3 with TRBJ1-1, with D perhaps TRBD1 (5 bases). In germline, CDR1 is LGHNA, CDR2 YSLEER. Trimming took off 1 base at V and 1 base at J, with 10 bases between the two ends. This CDR3 contains 15 residues. As DNA, the CDR3 is TGCGCCAGCAGCCAAGGTTGGGGCAGGAACACTGAAGCTTTCTTT. It specifies CASSQGWGRNTEAFF.

As regards this clonotype: One end of the junction varies from germline; a read error may be responsible. The chain joins TRBV6-2 or TRBV6-3 to TRBJ1-6; no definite D call. Germline lookup yields CDR1 MNHEY and CDR2 SVGEGT. This CDR3 is built from 13 residues. The CDR3 nucleotides are TGTGCCAGCAGTTACTCGATAAATTCACCCCTCCATTTT. Translation gives CASSYSINSPLHF.

V gene TRBV20-1 combines with J gene TRBJ1-1; a possible D gene is TRBD1 (6 bases). V lost 1 base to trimming and J lost 0 bases, with 9 bases between them. Germline V gene lookup returns CDR1 DFQATT and CDR2 SNEGSKA (reference sequence). This CDR3 comprises 14 residues. The CDR3 sequence: CSARGDIVNTEAFF. The CDR3 nucleotides read TGCAGTGCTAGAGGGGACATAGTGAACACTGAAGCTTTCTTT.

This clonotype appeared a few times. The rearrangement links TRBV5-4 to TRBJ1-1, with a tentative D call TRBD1 (6 bases). Germline V gene lookup returns CDR1 SGHNT and CDR2 YYREEE (reference sequence). This CDR3 has 13 amino acids. V lost 4 bases and J 5 bases, leaving 12 bases between the germline ends. The CDR3 region is CASSSTGRTEAFF. As DNA, the CDR3 is TGTGCCAGCAGCAGCACAGGGAGAACTGAAGCTTTCTTT. Looking up the rest from reference TRBV5-4 and TRBJ1-1 gives the full variable domain: ETGVTQSPTHLIKTRGQQVTLRCSSQSGHNTVSWYQQALGQGPQFIFQYYREEENGRGNFPPRFSGLQFPNYSSELNVNALELDDSALYLCASSSTGRTEAFFGQGTRLTVV.

This chain uses TRBV15 with TRBJ2-3; 12 bases align to TRBD2. The trim removed 1 base at V and 2 bases at J, leaving 7 bases unmatched. Germline V gene lookup returns CDR1 LNHNV and CDR2 YYDKDF (reference sequence). This CDR3 is built from 18 residues. DNA for the CDR3: TGTGCCACCAGCAGAGGATTGCTAGCGGGAGGGGCCACAGATACGCAGTATTTT. Its translation: CATSRGLLAGGATDTQYF.

The V call is TRBV5-6, the J call TRBJ1-2; 8 bases agree with TRBD1. Germline V lookup: CDR1 SGHDT, CDR2 YYEEEE. CDR3 size: 13 residues. V trimming: 4 bases; J trimming: 7 bases; junction bases outside the gene matches: 6. In DNA, the CDR3 is TGTGCCAGCAGCGTGACAGGGGCGGGTGGCTACACCTTC. This translates into CASSVTGAGGYTF.

V is TRBV2 and J is TRBJ2-1, with a tentative D call TRBD2 (7 bases). CDR1 is SNHLY and CDR2 is FYNNEI in the germline V gene. Trimming removed 2 bases at V and 2 bases at J, with 10 bases between. There are 15 residues in the CDR3. The CDR3 DNA follows: TGTGCCAGCAGTGAATGGGGGGGCGCCTACAATGAGCAGTTCTTC. It codes for CASSEWGGAYNEQFF.

There are a few counts of this clonotype. The chain uses TRBV11-2 and TRBJ2-7, with D perhaps given as TRBD1 or TRBD2 (5 bases each). Trimming took 2 bases from V and 3 from J, leaving 11 bases between them. CDR1 and CDR2 from the germline V gene are SGHAT and FQNNGV. This CDR3 has 14 residues. In DNA form, the CDR3 reads TGTGCCAGCAGCTTAAGTCCGAGGGGCTACGAGCAGTACTTC. Encoded protein: CASSLSPRGYEQYF.